The T cell receptor (beta chain) under discussion was sequenced for a study of OX40 agonist ivuxolimab in advanced cancers. Trimming cost V 5 bases and J 2 bases, with 6 bases left between them. The CDR3 has 12 amino acids. Germline CDR1 and CDR2: PRHDT and FYEKMQ (reference sequence). Using immunoSEQ multiplex PCR, the repertoire was profiled, and TCRdb retains in-frame clones only, with some absent. Of 70,000 or so clones listed, about 90% were seen once; the top ten hold 2% to 2.5%. The sequence came from an adult with an advanced solid tumor such as melanoma, head and neck, liver or kidney cancer. The material was CD4+ or CD8+ T cells sorted from blood, obtained in a trial of the OX40 agonist ivuxolimab. The chain links TRBV13 to TRBJ1-1, with unresolved D. This CDR3 is CASSLRNTEAFF. As DNA, the CDR3 is TGTGCCAGCAGCCTCCGTAACACTGAAGCTTTCTTT.